This record concerns one T cell receptor (beta chain) sequence. As yet, its antigen is unknown. Repertoires were generated with immunoSEQ multiplex PCR, while TCRdb's copy carries only in-frame clones and drops some. The sample carries 2 million to 2.5 million clones, under 97% recorded once. This sample is part of a study of shared clonotypes between healthy human individuals. Germline assignment: CDR1 SGHNT and CDR2 YYREEE (reference sequence). V lost 4 bases, J lost 4 bases, and 14 bases lay in between. The CDR3 has 14 residues. Notes on the study in general: Among the subsets, naive ones generally showed larger estimated richness than memory ones.

The gene calls are TRBV5-4 and TRBJ2-5, with a tentative D call TRBD2 (6 bases). The sample was naive CD4+ T cells sorted from blood. Subset specified: CD45RA+ positively selected. This receptor was identified in a man in his late teens or twenties in good health. The CDR3 region is CASSLETRLETQYF. The CDR3 DNA is TGTGCCAGCAGCCTAGAGACTAGATTAGAGACCCAGTACTTC. Together with reference TRBV5-4 and TRBJ2-5, the CDR3 gives the full variable domain: ETGVTQSPTHLIKTRGQQVTLRCSSQSGHNTVSWYQQALGQGPQFIFQYYREEENGRGNFPPRFSGLQFPNYSSELNVNALELDDSALYLCASSLETRLETQYFGPGTRLLVL.